The clone carrying this T cell receptor (beta chain) was picked up a small number of times. Its antigen is as yet unknown. Samples came from axillary lymph nodes draining the breast cancer. TCRdb called the multiplex PCR reads again in MiXCR, with one record for every CDR3 protein. The sample carries over 150,000 distinct CDR3 sequences, 30% to 35% recorded once. The CDR3 loop spans 11 amino acids. V lost 7 bases and J lost 7, with 10 bases in between. Germline CDR1 SNHLY, CDR2 FYNNEI. This specimen comes from a study of breast tumors, draining lymph nodes, adjacent tissues. Study-wide points: The data were judged consistent with most tumor T cells coming from lymph node and expanding in tumor. Compared with lymph nodes, tumors were less diverse; compared with nontumor tissue, more.

The receptor comes from a female donor with breast cancer. Some clones in this sample may be carry-over from other donors' samples. Source material: axillary lymph node tissue. The chain joins TRBV2 to TRBJ1-1; D gene unclear. The CDR3 DNA reads TGTGCCAGCATTTACGGATTTGAAGCTTTCTTT. Amino acid sequence: CASIYGFEAFF.